These T cell receptor beta chains were read from a single sample in a study of blood T cell repertoires in COVID-19. Profiled with immunoSEQ multiplex PCR; TCRdb holds only in-frame clones, not every one. The data contain some 180,000 clones, about 88% of them singletons. Sequencing input: peripheral blood. Receptors originate from a man in his fifties or sixties with COVID-19, enrolled during active disease. Each CDR3 is given with its conserved first and last residue. D genes are given only for firm matches. Rows may omit the clone size; those that give it use once, few, many or a size class.

D gene	V gene	J gene	clone size	CDR3 protein	CDR3 DNA
-	TRBV6-6	TRBJ2-3	once	CASSQESTDTQYF	TGTGCCAGCAGTCAGGAGAGCACAGATACGCAGTATTTT
-	TRBV14	TRBJ2-3	few	CASSQDPTPFATSTDTQYF	TGTGCCAGCAGCCAAGATCCAACCCCGTTTGCTACTAGCACAGATACGCAGTATTTT
TRBD2	TRBV3-1/TRBV3-2	TRBJ2-4	-	CASSQEKGLAAGPKYF	TGTGCCAGCAGCCAAGAGAAGGGACTAGCGGCAGGCCCTAAGTACTTC
-	TRBV21-1	TRBJ1-1	-	CASSKEGTGDEVNTEAFF	TGTGCCAGCAGCAAAGAGGGAACAGGGGATGAGGTTAACACTGAAGCTTTCTTT
TRBD2	TRBV10-2	TRBJ2-5	few	CASSDGGAVQETQYF	TGCGCCAGCAGTGACGGGGGGGCTGTCCAAGAGACCCAGTACTTC
TRBD1	TRBV4-2	TRBJ1-4	once	CASSQPRTGEEKLFF	TGTGCCAGCAGCCAGCCAAGGACAGGGGAGGAAAAACTGTTTTTT
-	TRBV27	TRBJ2-7	-	CASSPSPGLHSYEQYF	TGTGCCAGCAGTCCGTCACCGGGACTTCACTCCTACGAGCAGTACTTC
TRBD1	TRBV2	TRBJ1-5	once	CASKPQGASGQPQHF	TGTGCCAGCAAACCCCAGGGGGCGTCTGGTCAGCCCCAGCATTTT
TRBD2	TRBV28	TRBJ2-2	-	CASNTPSRGGLDTGELFF	TGTGCCAGCAATACCCCATCTCGGGGGGGCCTAGACACCGGGGAGCTGTTTTTT
-	TRBV7-2	TRBJ1-4	-	CASSSGTGLPNEKLFF	TGTGCCAGCAGTTCCGGTACAGGGTTGCCTAATGAAAAACTGTTTTTT
TRBD2	TRBV6-2/TRBV6-3	TRBJ2-4	few	CASSRSGRLGDIQYF	TGTGCCAGCAGCCGTAGCGGGAGGTTGGGAGACATTCAGTACTTC
TRBD2	TRBV11-2	TRBJ2-1	-	CASSLVGTSGGWGRNEQFF	TGTGCCAGCAGCTTAGTAGGGACTAGCGGGGGGTGGGGTCGGAATGAGCAGTTCTTC
-	TRBV15	TRBJ1-5	-	CATSRDWSENQPQHF	TGTGCCACCAGCAGAGATTGGTCGGAGAATCAGCCCCAGCATTTT
-	TRBV3-1/TRBV3-2	TRBJ1-5	-	CASSQDRRGPQHF	TGTGCCAGCAGCCAAGATAGGCGGGGGCCCCAGCATTTT
TRBD2	TRBV15	TRBJ2-2	-	CATSRDPRGGTSGGADTGELFF	TGTGCCACCAGCAGAGATCCGCGAGGCGGGACTAGCGGGGGGGCCGACACCGGGGAGCTGTTTTTT
-	TRBV5-1	TRBJ2-1	-	CASKERANWNEQFF	TGCGCCAGCAAAGAGCGGGCAAATTGGAATGAGCAGTTCTTC
TRBD1	TRBV27	TRBJ1-6	-	CASSFGTGDNSPLHF	TGTGCCAGCAGTTTCGGGACAGGGGATAATTCACCCCTCCACTTT
-	TRBV12-3/TRBV12-4	TRBJ2-1	-	CASSLSEGQFF	TGTGCCAGCAGTTTATCGGAGGGGCAGTTCTTC
-	TRBV30	TRBJ2-7	-	CAWSVSRNYEQYF	TGTGCCTGGAGTGTATCCAGAAACTACGAGCAGTACTTC
TRBD1	TRBV6-1	TRBJ1-3	-	CASSATGGESGNTIYF	TGTGCCAGCAGTGCTACAGGGGGCGAGTCTGGAAACACCATATATTTT
TRBD2	TRBV6-1	TRBJ2-2	-	CASSELGTSNTGELFF	TGTGCCAGCAGTGAATTGGGGACTAGCAACACCGGGGAGCTGTTTTTT
-	TRBV9	TRBJ2-1	-	CASSPRLVWDEQFF	TGTGCCAGCAGCCCTCGACTAGTCTGGGATGAGCAGTTCTTC
-	TRBV5-4	TRBJ1-2	-	CASSLGSQYGYTF	TGTGCCAGCAGCTTGGGGTCGCAGTATGGCTACACCTTC
TRBD1	TRBV7-6	TRBJ1-2	-	CASSLGTGLGYGYTF	TGTGCCAGCAGCTTAGGGACAGGGCTCGGCTATGGCTACACCTTC
TRBD1	TRBV10-3	TRBJ1-5	-	CAISESWPGGQPQHF	TGTGCCATCAGTGAGTCGTGGCCAGGGGGTCAGCCCCAGCATTTT
-	TRBV19	TRBJ1-5	-	CASSIDRRGNQPQHF	TGTGCCAGTAGTATAGATCGTAGAGGCAATCAGCCCCAGCATTTT
-	TRBV24-1	TRBJ2-2	many	CATSAPQATGELFF	TGTGCCACCAGTGCACCCCAGGCCACCGGGGAGCTGTTTTTT
-	TRBV9	TRBJ2-7	-	CASSVQPQYEQYF	TGTGCCAGCAGCGTACAGCCACAGTACGAGCAGTACTTC
-	TRBV12-5	TRBJ1-1	-	CASGLVRGPEAFF	TGTGCTAGTGGTTTGGTCCGAGGGCCTGAAGCTTTCTTT
-	TRBV6-6	TRBJ1-5	-	CASSYKGDQPQHF	TGTGCCAGCAGTTATAAGGGGGATCAGCCCCAGCATTTT
-	TRBV19	TRBJ1-1	-	CASSTGTYTEAFF	TGTGCCAGTAGTACCGGGACATACACTGAAGCTTTCTTT
TRBD1	TRBV18	TRBJ1-6	once	CASSPGQDKNSPLHF	TGTGCCAGCTCACCGGGACAGGATAAGAATTCACCCCTCCACTTT
-	TRBV12-5	TRBJ2-1	once	CASGRGDYNEQFF	TGTGCTAGTGGCCGCGGGGATTACAATGAGCAGTTCTTC
TRBD1	TRBV30	TRBJ2-1	-	CAWSVGGTGSYNEQFF	TGTGCCTGGAGTGTAGGCGGGACAGGATCCTACAATGAGCAGTTCTTC
TRBD2	TRBV27	TRBJ2-7	-	CASSLGLAGTYEQYF	TGTGCCAGCAGTTTAGGACTAGCGGGAACCTACGAGCAGTACTTC
-	TRBV5-6	TRBJ2-1	-	CASSLMARFYNEQFF	TGTGCCAGCAGCTTGATGGCTAGATTTTACAATGAGCAGTTCTTC
TRBD1	TRBV3-1/TRBV3-2	TRBJ2-1	-	CASSQRQGAYNEQFF	TGTGCCAGCAGCCAACGACAGGGGGCGTACAATGAGCAGTTCTTC
-	TRBV6-6	TRBJ1-5	-	CASSTGSYGQPQHF	TGTGCCAGCAGTACAGGGTCGTACGGGCAGCCCCAGCATTTT
TRBD2	TRBV5-4	TRBJ2-5	-	CASSLPSGGTETQYF	TGTGCCAGCAGCTTGCCAAGCGGGGGGACCGAGACCCAGTACTTC
-	TRBV2	TRBJ2-7	few	CASSVSSAAYEQYF	TGTGCCAGCTCAGTGTCTAGCGCTGCCTACGAGCAGTACTTC